This T cell receptor (beta chain) was recovered during a study of blood T cells in healthy people across ages. Study-wide findings and caveats: The long-lived group displayed more naive CD4+ cells, plus higher diversity, than the aged donors did.

To note about this clonotype: Its cognate antigen is unknown.

CDR1 and CDR2 (germline): KGHSH, LQKENI. CDR3 length: 15 amino acids. V was clipped by 2 bases and J by 1 base, with 12 bases between them. A second roughly 7 to 11 cycle PCR used barcoded and J-beta primers. TCRdb redid the calling of the 5' RACE reads with MiXCR, one entry per CDR3 protein. The sample gives roughly 1,700,000 distinct CDR3 sequences, roughly 27% of which show up once; about 7.7% is in the top ten. The chain recombines TRBV18 with TRBJ2-7, with D possibly TRBD1 on 6 matching bases. Specimen: blood. This TCR was recovered from a woman in her twenties or thirties in good health. This CDR3 is CASSPGGRGSYEQYF. The CDR3 nucleotides are TGTGCCAGCTCACCAGGAGGCAGGGGATCCTACGAGCAGTACTTC.